This TCR beta chain was captured in a study of T cells in Graves' hyperthyroidism and ophthalmopathy. The germline CDR1 and CDR2 sequences are SGHNT and YYREEE (reference sequence). This CDR3 is 16 amino acids long. V trimming: 0 bases; J trimming: 0 bases; junction bases outside the gene matches: 3. Amplification of TCR beta CDR3 regions was performed using RNA transcripts as template. In the first-round RT-PCR of the TCR CDR3, the HTBI primer set was used. TCRdb redid the calling of the multiplex PCR reads with MiXCR, one entry per CDR3 protein. The data hold around 300,000 distinct CDR3 sequences, with less than 15% observed a single time. Uncontrolled infection, other autoimmune disease, pregnancy or lactation barred patients from enrollment. Diagnosis relied on clinical symptoms, serum thyroxine and TRAb, thyroid ultrasound and orbital computed tomography. General study findings and limits: The model predicted ophthalmopathy a median 6.5 months before onset.

This clonotype was seen repeatedly, ten times or more. Its antigen is as yet unknown. The sequence came from a woman younger than 45 with Graves' hyperthyroidism that later progressed to Graves' ophthalmopathy. The specimen was blood. The V call is TRBV5-4, the J call TRBJ2-5; 9 bases agree with TRBD1. The DNA of the CDR3 is TGTGCCAGCAGCTTGGAGGGGACAGGGAACCAAGAGACCCAGTACTTC. Protein: CASSLEGTGNQETQYF.